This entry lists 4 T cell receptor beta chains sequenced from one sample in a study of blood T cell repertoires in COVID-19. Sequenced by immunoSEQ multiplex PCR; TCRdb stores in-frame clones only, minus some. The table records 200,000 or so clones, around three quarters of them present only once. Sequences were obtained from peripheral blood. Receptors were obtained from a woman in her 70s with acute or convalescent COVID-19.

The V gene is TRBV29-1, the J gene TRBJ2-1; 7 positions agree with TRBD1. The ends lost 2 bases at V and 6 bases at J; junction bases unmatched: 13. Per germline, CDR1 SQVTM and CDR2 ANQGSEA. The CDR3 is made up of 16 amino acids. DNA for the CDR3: TGCAGCGTTGAAAGGGGGCTAGCCTCATGGGTCAATGAGCAGTTCTTC. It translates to CSVERGLASWVNEQFF.

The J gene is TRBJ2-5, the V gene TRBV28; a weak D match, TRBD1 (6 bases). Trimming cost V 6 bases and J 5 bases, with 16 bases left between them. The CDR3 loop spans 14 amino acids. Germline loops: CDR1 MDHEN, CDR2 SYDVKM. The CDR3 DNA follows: TGTGCCAGCAGAGGGACATCTAGAGGCGAGACCCAGTACTTC. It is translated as CASRGTSRGETQYF.

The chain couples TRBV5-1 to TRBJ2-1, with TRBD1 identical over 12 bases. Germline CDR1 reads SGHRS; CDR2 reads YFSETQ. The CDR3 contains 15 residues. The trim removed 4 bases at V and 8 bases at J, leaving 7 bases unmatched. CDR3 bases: TGCGCCAGCAGCAAATGGGGACAGGGGGCCGATGAGCAGTTCTTC. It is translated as CASSKWGQGADEQFF.

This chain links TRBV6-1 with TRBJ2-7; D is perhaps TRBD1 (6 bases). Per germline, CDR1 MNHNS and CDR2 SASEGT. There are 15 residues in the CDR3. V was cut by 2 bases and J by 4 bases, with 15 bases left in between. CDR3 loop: CASSETPVQGYEQYF. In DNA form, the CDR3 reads TGTGCCAGCAGTGAAACCCCGGTCCAGGGGTACGAGCAGTACTTC.